Sequencing of this TCR beta chain was carried out in a study of T-cell reconstitution after alpha-beta-depleted transplantation in children. Broader study findings: Reportedly, only several hundred clones from non-depleted graft cells drove alpha-beta T-cell counts at about two months. Once a year had passed after transplant, T-cell counts and diversity came mostly from newly produced T cells. High day-60 TCRbeta diversity in some patients came from surviving recipient T cells and thymic progenitors.

Preparation of the TCRbeta library was carried out with unique molecular identifiers. Via MiXCR, TCRdb re-called the PCR reads, giving one row per CDR3 protein. Among fewer than 550,000 distinct CDR3 sequences listed, roughly 15% were seen once. This CDR3 is 14 amino acids long. CDR1 and CDR2 from the germline V gene are SGHDT and YYEEEE. V was cut by 4 bases and J by 6 bases, with 15 bases left in between. Worth noting for this clonotype: Its antigen is currently unknown.

Material: PBMCs, mostly from graft donor cells, obtained 360 days after TCRalphabeta/CD19-depleted stem cell transplant. This receptor was identified in a boy in the first two years of life who had a stem cell transplant for Wiskott-Aldrich syndrome, so the T cells may come from the graft donor. The chain couples TRBV5-6 to TRBJ2-3; D possibly corresponds to TRBD2 (6 bases). CDR3 sequence (DNA): TGTGCCAGCAGCCCACCGTATGGGAGGGATACGCAGTATTTT. It codes for CASSPPYGRDTQYF.